This is a list of T cell receptor beta chains from one sample in a study of T-cell reconstitution after alpha-beta-depleted transplantation in children. TCRdb reanalysed the PCR reads using MiXCR and keeps one entry per CDR3 protein. Of about half a million distinct CDR3 sequences listed, about 12% are singletons. The specimen was PBMCs from the stem cell graft donor, collected from the stem cell graft. Receptors originate from a human donor who donated a stem cell graft to a child with combined immunodeficiency. Both conserved end residues are part of each CDR3. A D gene is named only where the DNA matches it firmly. The size of a clone is reported for some rows only, either as once, few or many, or as a class for expanded clones.

V gene,clone size,D gene,J gene,CDR3 protein,CDR3 DNA
TRBV7-2,.,.,TRBJ1-5,CASSPVGGNQPQHF,TGTGCCAGCAGCCCGGTGGGTGGCAATCAGCCCCAGCATTTT
TRBV12-3/TRBV12-4,.,TRBD1,TRBJ2-1,CASSLARGRLGNEQFF,TGTGCCAGCAGTTTGGCCAGGGGGCGCCTCGGCAATGAGCAGTTCTTC
TRBV12-3/TRBV12-4,few,.,TRBJ1-5,CASSSVDGNQPQHF,TGTGCCAGCAGTTCAGTGGACGGGAATCAGCCCCAGCATTTT
TRBV5-1,.,TRBD1,TRBJ1-1,CASSLATGGGSIYPEAFF,TGCGCCAGCAGCTTGGCGACAGGGGGCGGGTCAATTTATCCTGAAGCTTTCTTT
TRBV30,few,.,TRBJ1-1,CAWSIGPGTTEAFF,TGTGCCTGGAGTATCGGACCAGGGACCACTGAAGCTTTCTTT
TRBV6-2/TRBV6-3,few,TRBD2,TRBJ2-1,CASSYANPMGAAGGPLNYEQFF,TGTGCCAGCAGTTACGCCAACCCCATGGGAGCAGCGGGAGGGCCCCTCAACTATGAGCAGTTCTTC
TRBV7-2,many,.,TRBJ1-4,CASNRRNEKLFF,TGTGCCAGCAACAGAAGGAATGAAAAACTGTTTTTT
TRBV3-1,.,.,TRBJ1-1,CASSRDNKAEPFF,TGTGCCAGCAGCCGAGACAACAAGGCTGAACCTTTCTTT
TRBV6-5,few,TRBD1,TRBJ2-1,CASSYSGTGSYDEQFF,TGTGCCAGCAGTTACTCCGGGACAGGGTCCTACGATGAGCAGTTCTTC
TRBV29-1,many,.,TRBJ1-1,CSVEGYGNTEAFF,TGCAGCGTTGAAGGGTATGGGAACACTGAAGCTTTCTTT
TRBV25-1,many,TRBD2,TRBJ2-2,CASSQGASGNTGELFF,TGTGCCAGCAGTCAAGGGGCTAGCGGAAACACCGGGGAGCTGTTTTTT
TRBV30,.,TRBD1,TRBJ1-1,CAWSPTGAGTEAFF,TGTGCCTGGAGTCCAACAGGGGCGGGTACTGAAGCTTTCTTT
TRBV3-1,few,.,TRBJ1-1,CASSQPYSTEAFF,TGTGCCAGCAGCCAACCTTACAGCACTGAAGCTTTCTTT
TRBV7-2,.,TRBD1,TRBJ2-1,CASSPRQGADEQFF,TGTGCCAGCAGCCCCCGACAGGGGGCCGATGAGCAGTTCTTC
TRBV29-1,many,.,TRBJ1-1,CSVEGRAQNTEAFF,TGCAGCGTTGAGGGTCGGGCCCAGAACACTGAAGCTTTCTTT
TRBV7-2,.,.,TRBJ1-5,CASSLDQGLGIQPQHF,TGTGCCAGCAGCTTAGATCAGGGGCTGGGGATTCAGCCCCAGCATTTT
TRBV12-3/TRBV12-4,few,TRBD2,TRBJ2-3,CASSQPTGLAGAGDTQYF,TGTGCCAGCAGTCAACCCACCGGACTAGCGGGCGCAGGAGATACGCAGTATTTT
TRBV6-5,few,.,TRBJ2-1,CASSYSPPSTEQFF,TGTGCCAGCAGTTACTCACCCCCTAGCACTGAGCAGTTCTTC
TRBV29-1,many,.,TRBJ2-5,CSALDWAQETQYF,TGCAGCGCCCTGGACTGGGCGCAAGAGACCCAGTACTTC
TRBV6-2/TRBV6-3,.,.,TRBJ1-1,CAGSPPVRREAFF,TGTGCCGGCAGCCCTCCCGTGCGTCGTGAAGCTTTCTTT
TRBV12-3/TRBV12-4,many,.,TRBJ2-1,CASSFGGPSYNEQFF,TGTGCCAGCAGTTTTGGAGGGCCCTCCTACAATGAGCAGTTCTTC
TRBV5-6,.,.,TRBJ2-7,CASGSQTGTASSYEQYF,TGTGCCAGCGGCTCCCAAACCGGGACCGCGAGCTCCTACGAGCAGTACTTC
TRBV5-1,.,TRBD1,TRBJ2-2,CASSPVPTGGLGGELFF,TGCGCCAGCAGCCCCGTGCCGACAGGGGGCTTGGGCGGGGAGCTGTTTTTT
TRBV12-3/TRBV12-4,few,.,TRBJ2-3,CASSSIAPLTDTQYF,TGTGCCAGCAGCTCCATAGCCCCCCTCACAGATACGCAGTATTTT
TRBV2,once,TRBD2,TRBJ2-7,CASSTPHSSGGVYEQYF,TGTGCCAGCAGCACCCCCCACAGCTCGGGGGGTGTCTACGAGCAGTACTTC
TRBV4-2,.,TRBD1,TRBJ2-3,CASSQETGGDMSGDTQYF,TGTGCCAGCAGCCAGGAGACAGGGGGCGATATGAGTGGAGATACGCAGTATTTT